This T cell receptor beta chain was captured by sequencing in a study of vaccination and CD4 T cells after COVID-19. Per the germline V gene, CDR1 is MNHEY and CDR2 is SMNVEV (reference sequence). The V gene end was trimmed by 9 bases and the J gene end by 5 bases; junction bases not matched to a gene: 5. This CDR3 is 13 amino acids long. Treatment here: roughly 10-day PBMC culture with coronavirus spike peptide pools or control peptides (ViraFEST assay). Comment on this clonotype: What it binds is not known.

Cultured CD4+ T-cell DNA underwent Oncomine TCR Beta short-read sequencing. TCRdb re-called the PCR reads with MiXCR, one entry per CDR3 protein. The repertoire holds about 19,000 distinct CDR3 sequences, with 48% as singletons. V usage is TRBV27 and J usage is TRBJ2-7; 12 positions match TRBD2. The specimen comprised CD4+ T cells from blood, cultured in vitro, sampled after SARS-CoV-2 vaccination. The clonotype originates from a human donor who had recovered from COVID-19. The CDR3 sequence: CASGLAGRDEQYF. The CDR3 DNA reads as TGTGCCAGTGGACTAGCGGGACGCGACGAGCAGTACTTC.